The TCR beta chain under discussion was sequenced for a study of CD8 T cells in Susac syndrome. Reverse transcription of about 0.5 to 1 ug RNA used random hexamers. Across 54 Vbeta and 13 Jbeta, TCR beta CDR3 was amplified with immunoSEQ multiplex PCR. TCRdb re-called the immunoSEQ multiplex PCR reads through MiXCR, storing one row per CDR3 protein. This table has some 150,000 distinct CDR3 sequences, approximately 93% appearing once. V lost 1 base and J lost 6, with 10 bases in between. This CDR3 is built from 14 residues. The germline V gene has CDR1 PRHDT and CDR2 FYEKMQ (reference sequence). The chain couples TRBV13 to TRBJ2-1; D is perhaps TRBD1 (5 bases). The receptor was derived from a human donor with multiple sclerosis. The specimen sequenced was CD8+ T cells from PBMCs. The CDR3 DNA sequence: TGTGCCAGCAGCTTAGTGGCAGGGCCCAATGAGCAGTTCTTC. Translated: CASSLVAGPNEQFF.